This TCR beta chain derives from a study of cytotoxic CD8 clonotypes in ibrutinib-treated CLL. TCRdb keeps only in-frame clones here, not all; method: immunoSEQ multiplex PCR. The data show 20,000 to 30,000 clones, 60% to 80% seen once. The V and J ends lost 3 bases and 2 bases respectively, with 7 bases between them. CDR1 and CDR2 (germline): SEHNR, FQNEAQ (reference sequence). This CDR3 comprises 13 residues. The source material was PBMCs, sampled at disease progression, from a patient treated with ibrutinib. The TCR sequence derives from a human donor with chronic lymphocytic leukemia. The chain combines TRBV7-9 with TRBJ1-2; D remains ambiguous. The CDR3 DNA sequence: TGTGCCAGCAGCTTTAATATCAACTATGGCTACACCTTC. This sequence encodes CASSFNINYGYTF.